This record concerns one TCR beta chain sequence. What it recognizes is unknown. Data came from immunoSEQ multiplex PCR; TCRdb stores just in-frame clones and leaves some out. The sample carries some 340,000 clones, approximately 80% recorded once. Treatment described: about 20 received Ad26.COV2.S at low or high dose, single or two shots; roughly 5 received placebo; per-sample allocation not given. Sample collection was performed on day 63 after the first vaccine or placebo injection. These data are taken from a study of Ad26.COV2.S vaccination and SARS-CoV-2 variants. Study background: Sample donor was a member of the COV1001 Ad26.COV2.S trial arm. Intramuscular Ad26.COV2.S at 5x10^10 or 1x10^11 viral particles.

CDR3 length equals 13 residues. Unmatched junction bases numbered 6, after V lost 4 bases and J lost 6 bases. Germline V gene data show CDR1 as SQVTM and CDR2 as ANQGSEA. Findings and caveats of the study: Vaccine and placebo groups showed comparable non-spike TCR breadth.

The receptor was derived from a person aged 18-65 years who received the Ad26.COV2.S COVID-19 vaccine or a placebo. This chain connects TRBV29-1 to TRBJ2-1, with 7 bases matching TRBD1. The sequencing here drew on peripheral blood, taken in a trial of Ad26.COV2.S vaccine versus placebo. The CDR3, as DNA: TGCAGCGTTGCAAGGACAGGTCTCAATGAGCAGTTCTTC. Translated: CSVARTGLNEQFF.